This T cell receptor beta chain was retrieved from a study of blood T cell repertoires in COVID-19. About the research overall: The study drew acute and convalescent COVID-19 samples from the United States, Italy and Spain. T cells, B-cell-depleted T cells, or PBMCs provided the cDNA or gDNA that served as material.

This CDR3 contains 14 residues. V was shortened by 2 bases and J by 4 bases, with 9 bases between the two germline ends. Germline V gene sequence: CDR1 MDHEN, CDR2 SYDVKM. Original data processing: Scientists estimated how many nucleated cells there were by amplifying reference gene primers. This table comes from immunoSEQ multiplex PCR, and its TCRdb copy is limited to in-frame clones, with some not included. V and J calls and clone size come straight from that table; D and trimming were deduced from the DNA. The sample shows about 110,000 clones, about two thirds of them seen only once. The specimen was peripheral blood. This TCR was sampled from a woman between 35 and 50 years old with acute or convalescent COVID-19. This sequence joins TRBV28 and TRBJ2-1; tentative D call: TRBD1 (5 bases). In nucleotides, the CDR3 is TGTGCCAGCAGTTTAAGTGGGGCGTACAATGAGCAGTTCTTC. Translated: CASSLSGAYNEQFF.